A single sample is the source of the 25 T cell receptor beta chains below, sequenced in a study of T cells expressing NK-cell markers. TCRdb reanalyzed the 5' RACE reads and collapses them to one entry per CDR3 protein, without DNA. Its listing shows some 460,000 distinct CDR3 sequences. Sequenced: blood T cells: a sorted CD56 or NKG2C T cell subset, CD4+ or CD8+ T cells, or bulk PBMC T cells (not recorded which). The receptors derive from a woman between 45 and 60 years old in good health.

The rearrangement links TRBV5-1 to TRBJ2-1; TCRdb names TRBD2, which stays unverified in the absence of DNA. The CDR3 length is 14 residues. CDR1 is SGHRS, CDR2 YFSETQ, per germline. CDR3 sequence: CASSLVASRYEQFF. The complete variable domain, with remaining parts taken from reference TRBV5-1 and TRBJ2-1, reads KAGVTQTPRYLIKTRGQQVTLSCSPISGHRSVSWYQQTPGQGLQFLFEYFSETQRNKGNFPGRFSGRQFSNSRSEMNVSTLELGDSALYLCASSLVASRYEQFFGPGTRLTVL.

V usage is TRBV6-1 and J usage is TRBJ1-5; TCRdb's D call, TRBD1, is unchecked because there is no DNA. The CDR3 length is 14 residues. Germline CDR1 and CDR2: MNHNS and SASEGT. The CDR3 sequence: CASSELSRDQPQHF.

The chain recombines TRBV20-1 with TRBJ1-2; TCRdb gives TRBD1 as the D gene, but with no DNA this cannot be confirmed. The length of the CDR3 is 14 residues. Germline V gene sequence: CDR1 DFQATT, CDR2 SNEGSKA (reference sequence). CDR3 region: CSAAGQYGDYGYTF.

The chain's CDR3 is CASTVGGTGGNTIYF. V usage is TRBV21-1 and J usage is TRBJ1-3; the D call from TCRdb, TRBD1, cannot be confirmed without DNA. TRBV21-1 counts as a pseudogene. The CDR3 consists of 15 residues.

The chain employs TRBV2 and TRBJ2-5; the TCRdb D gene call, TRBD1, has no DNA to confirm it. This CDR3 has 14 amino acids. Germline CDR1 SNHLY, CDR2 FYNNEI. The chain's CDR3 is CASSEGDREETQYF.

The rearrangement uses TRBV12-3 or TRBV12-4 and TRBJ1-5. This CDR3 comprises 14 residues. CDR3: CASSFDSGNQPQHF.

V and J are TRBV5-6 and TRBJ2-1; no DNA is available, so the TRBD2 call from TCRdb remains unchecked. Germline V gene data show CDR1 as SGHDT and CDR2 as YYEEEE. CDR3 length: 13 residues. The CDR3 sequence is CASSLWGLSEQFF.

The CDR3: CASKGGYKGYEQYF. V is TRBV25-1 and J is TRBJ2-7; absent DNA, TCRdb's TRBD1 call cannot be checked. The CDR3 contains 14 residues. CDR1 is MGHDK and CDR2 is SYGVNS in the germline V gene.

The CDR3 spells CASSSGGGSPLTDTQYF. V and J are TRBV11-2 and TRBJ2-3; TCRdb reports TRBD2, a call that lacks DNA to check it against. This CDR3 has 17 amino acids. From germline, CDR1 is SGHAT and CDR2 FQNNGV.

This chain connects TRBV5-1 to TRBJ1-4; TCRdb's D gene call, TRBD1, goes unchecked for lack of DNA. The germline V gene encodes CDR1 SGHRS and CDR2 YFSETQ. The CDR3 extends over 15 amino acids. The CDR3 is CASSLLRTEDEKLFF.

V usage is TRBV6-1 and J usage is TRBJ1-2; TCRdb selects TRBD1, and the lack of DNA leaves this call unchecked. The CDR3 runs to 14 residues. The germline gives CDR1 MNHNS, CDR2 SASEGT. This CDR3 is CASSADRTVYGYTF.

CDR3 residues: CASSLVRMAGRTGELFF. The rearrangement uses TRBV5-1 and TRBJ2-2; TCRdb returns TRBD2, unconfirmable since there is no DNA. The CDR3 covers 17 residues. Germline V gene data show CDR1 as SGHRS and CDR2 as YFSETQ. Supplemented by reference TRBV5-1 and TRBJ2-2, the full variable domain reads KAGVTQTPRYLIKTRGQQVTLSCSPISGHRSVSWYQQTPGQGLQFLFEYFSETQRNKGNFPGRFSGRQFSNSRSEMNVSTLELGDSALYLCASSLVRMAGRTGELFFGEGSRLTVL.

The chain couples TRBV20-1 to TRBJ1-5; the TCRdb call, TRBD1, lacks DNA for checking. Per the germline V gene, CDR1 is DFQATT and CDR2 is SNEGSKA (reference sequence). CDR3 length: 18 residues. The CDR3 loop reads CSAREYPPRQAGTQPQHF.

The chain uses TRBV30 and TRBJ2-5. This CDR3 region has 13 residues. CDR1 and CDR2 from the germline V gene are GTSNPN and SVGIG (reference sequence). CDR3 region: CAWSVGQQETQYF.

CDR3 sequence reads: CATSALGQPSSYNEQFF. The chain uses TRBV24-1 and TRBJ2-1; TCRdb designates TRBD1, a call that cannot be tested without DNA. The CDR3 loop spans 17 amino acids. CDR1 is KGHDR, CDR2 SFDVKD, per germline.

This rearrangement joins TRBV5-1 to TRBJ2-3; TCRdb's assignment of TRBD2 cannot be checked, as there is no DNA. The CDR3 contains 15 residues. The germline V gene encodes CDR1 SGHRS and CDR2 YFSETQ. The chain's CDR3 is CASSLAAAGTDTQYF.

V is TRBV10-2 and J is TRBJ2-2. Germline V gene lookup returns CDR1 WSHSY and CDR2 SAAADI. CDR3 size: 13 residues. CDR3 sequence: CASRWGNTGELFF.

The chain joins TRBV5-1 to TRBJ1-3. Germline V gene data show CDR1 as SGHRS and CDR2 as YFSETQ. The CDR3 sequence is 13 residues long. CDR3 sequence reads: CASSWEPGNTIYF.

The gene calls are TRBV18 and TRBJ2-7. CDR3 length: 14 residues. Germline lookup yields CDR1 KGHSH and CDR2 LQKENI. The chain's CDR3 is CASSPTRYSYEQYF.

This chain links TRBV5-1 with TRBJ2-7. Germline-derived CDR1 and CDR2 are SGHRS and YFSETQ. CDR3 length: 17 amino acids. The CDR3 protein is CASSLTSGIALSGEQYF.

This rearrangement joins TRBV7-9 to TRBJ1-1. Looked up from germline, CDR1 is SEHNR and CDR2 is FQNEAQ (reference sequence). The CDR3 length is 15 residues. Here the CDR3 reads CASSLGRGKNTEAFF.

The chain recombines TRBV6-2 or TRBV6-3 with TRBJ2-3; TCRdb picks TRBD2, but there is no DNA to check that call. The CDR3 has 15 amino acids. In germline, CDR1 is MNHEY, CDR2 SVGEGT. The CDR3 is CASSESGTSTDTQYF.

This chain connects TRBV5-1 to TRBJ2-2; the TRBD2 assignment by TCRdb is unverifiable without DNA. CDR1 is SGHRS, CDR2 YFSETQ, per germline. The CDR3 runs 15 residues. CDR3: CASSLGHPRTGELFF.

The chain carries TRBV11-3 and TRBJ2-1; TCRdb picks TRBD2, but there is no DNA to check that call. CDR3 size: 15 residues. Germline V gene data show CDR1 as SGHNT and CDR2 as YENEEA. The CDR3 here is CASKERGGEWNEQFF.

J is TRBJ2-1 and V is TRBV5-5; TCRdb's assignment of TRBD1 cannot be checked, as there is no DNA. This CDR3 spans 17 amino acids. Germline CDR1 is SGHKS and CDR2 is YYEKEE (reference sequence). CDR3 protein: CASSLASGGTGYNEQFF.